This T cell receptor (beta chain) was identified during a study of a mutant IDH1 vaccine in newly diagnosed glioma. Study-level information: The treated population exhibited a male proportion of about 60%, a female proportion of around 40%, and a mean age of roughly 41 years.

Using immunoSEQ multiplex PCR, the repertoire was profiled, and TCRdb retains in-frame clones only, with some absent. The sample shows roughly 84,000 clones, more than 65% of them seen only once. CDR3 length equals 15 residues. The germline V gene encodes CDR1 SGHRS and CDR2 YFSETQ. The V gene end was trimmed by 2 bases and the J gene end by 5 bases; junction bases not matched to a gene: 4. Time point specified: baseline, week 1 (first vaccination visit). Treatment: pre-vaccination baseline after standard-of-care therapy. The material was PBMCs, obtained from a glioma patient treated with radiotherapy, temozolomide or both. J is TRBJ1-6 and V is TRBV5-1; TRBD1 matches at 7 bases. The TCR was taken from a man aged 40-49 years with glioma. Some clones in this sample may be carry-over from other donors' samples. The CDR3 sequence is CASSFRQGDNSPLHF. CDR3 DNA sequence: TGCGCCAGCAGCTTCCGGCAGGGGGATAATTCACCCCTCCACTTT.